This T cell receptor beta chain was recovered during a study of blood T cell repertoires in COVID-19. Using immunoSEQ multiplex PCR, the repertoire was profiled, and TCRdb retains in-frame clones only, with some absent. The sample has hundreds of thousands of clones; about 91% are singletons. The CDR3 consists of 13 residues. Germline V gives CDR1 MNHEY, CDR2 SMNVEV (reference sequence). J gave up 3 bases and V 8 bases, and 6 bases lay outside the gene matches. The clonotype was recovered from a man at least 80 years old with acute or convalescent COVID-19. Sequenced sample: peripheral blood. This chain links TRBV27 with TRBJ1-2; 7 nucleotides agree with TRBD1. CDR3: CASGRQGYYGYTF. In DNA, the CDR3 is TGTGCCAGCGGCAGACAGGGCTACTATGGCTACACCTTC.